A single sample is the source of the 2 T cell receptor beta chains below, sequenced in a study of blood T cell repertoires in COVID-19. Sequencing was performed with immunoSEQ multiplex PCR; in TCRdb, only in-frame clones are kept and a portion is missing. Of 51,000 or so clones in the sample, roughly four fifths are singletons; the top ten hold around a quarter. Material for sequencing was peripheral blood. Receptor source: a woman older than 75 with COVID-19, enrolled during active disease.

This clone was observed a few times. This sequence joins TRBV7-9 and TRBJ1-3, with 7 bases aligning to TRBD1. The CDR3 length is 15 residues. CDR1 is SEHNR, CDR2 FQNEAQ, per germline (reference sequence). V lost 3 bases and J lost 3; bases outside the gene matches: 5. The CDR3 bases are TGTGCCAGCAGCTTTCTAGGGGGCGGTGGAAACACCATATATTTT. This translates into CASSFLGGGGNTIYF.

The J gene is TRBJ2-3, the V gene TRBV24-1, with 9 bases identical to TRBD2. Unmatched junction bases numbered 7, after V lost 1 base and J lost 6 bases. This CDR3 contains 16 residues. CDR1 and CDR2 (germline): KGHDR, SFDVKD. The CDR3 reads CATSDLGAGGPDTQYF. Written as DNA, the CDR3 is TGTGCCACCAGTGATTTAGGGGCGGGAGGGCCGGATACGCAGTATTTT.